This record covers a single T cell receptor (beta chain). What it binds is not known. The CDR3 is made up of 18 amino acids. The V gene lost 3 bases and the J gene lost 4 bases, with 22 bases spanning the gap. This sample was included in a study of T-cell memory formation after mild COVID-19. Study-level points and caveats: Contracting clones from day 15 to 85 had balanced CD4/CD8; later expanders favoured CD4+. A subset of responding clones appeared in pre-infection memory, suggesting cross-reactive memory joined.

TCRdb itself ran the 5' RACE reads through MiXCR, one entry per CDR3 protein. The table shows fewer than 250,000 distinct CDR3 sequences, with 27% occurring only once. What was sequenced was PBMCs or a T cell subset sorted from them (not recorded which). The genes are TRBV12-3 or TRBV12-4 and TRBJ1-3; D is possibly TRBD1 (5 bases). This clonotype originated in an adult woman who had mild COVID-19 (a few samples of this study predate the infection). Cell type and time point are not known. The DNA for the CDR3 is TGTGCCAGCAGTTTGGGGCGCCCTACGGACTTTCTAGGAAACACCATATATTTT. Amino acids: CASSLGRPTDFLGNTIYF.